This T cell receptor (beta chain) derives from a study of cytomegalovirus exposure and HLA in healthy donors. The study, taken as a whole, reports: Being productive about 90% or about 30% of the time was typical of most TCR beta V segments in an earlier analysis.

The PCR made use of 60 Vbeta and 13 Jbeta primers. Per the original data handling: In a later analysis, the count reached some 75 million unique TCR beta chains, with about 10 million shared. Only in-frame clones appear in the TCRdb table, and some are missing; sequencing was by immunoSEQ multiplex PCR. Clonal size and the V and J genes are those of that table, whereas D and trimming came from the DNA. The sample lists around 80,000 clones; about 68% were seen once. For this clone: Antigen: not known.

This clonotype was sampled from a middle-aged man in good health and CMV-seropositive. Source material: PBMCs.

This CDR3 reads CASSQDGRGEAEAFF. In nucleotides, the CDR3 is TGCGCCAGCAGCCAAGACGGTCGAGGAGAAGCTGAAGCTTTCTTT. The chain recombines TRBV4-3 with TRBJ1-1, with D unresolved. Germline V lookup: CDR1 LGHNA, CDR2 YSLEER. This CDR3 has 15 residues. Trimming shortened V by 0 bases and J by 6 bases, and 14 bases separated the two germline ends.